A selection of T cell receptor beta chains follows, all from one sample in a study of cytomegalovirus exposure and HLA in healthy donors. Sequencing used immunoSEQ multiplex PCR; TCRdb keeps in-frame clones, though not all of them. The repertoire holds about 110,000 clones, with roughly 88% as singletons. Sequencing used PBMCs. These receptor sequences come from a woman younger than 35 in good health and CMV-seronegative. CDR3s include the opening cysteine and the closing phenylalanine or tryptophan. The order of the fields is D gene, V gene, J gene, clone size, CDR3 DNA, CDR3 protein. A D gene is named only where the DNA matches it firmly. Where a row states a size, it is once, few, many or the class of an expanded clone; other rows omit it.

NA	TRBV25-1	TRBJ1-1	NA	TGTGCCAGCCAGCCCCCCCGAGGGCCTAACACTGAAGCTTTCTTT	CASQPPRGPNTEAFF
NA	TRBV11-2	TRBJ1-1	NA	TGTGCCAGCAGCCCGGGATCTGAAGCTTTCTTT	CASSPGSEAFF
NA	TRBV27	TRBJ2-2	NA	TGTGCCAGCACCCCGGCGGGGCTAACCGGGGAGCTGTTTTTT	CASTPAGLTGELFF
NA	TRBV6-5	TRBJ2-7	NA	TGTGCCAGCAGTTACGGCGAGGTAGGCGAGCAGTACTTC	CASSYGEVGEQYF
NA	TRBV15	TRBJ1-6	few	TGTGCCACCAGCAGAGATGTGCAGGATTCACCCCTCCACTTT	CATSRDVQDSPLHF
TRBD1	TRBV4-1	TRBJ2-7	NA	TGCGCCAGCAGCCAAGAAGGGGGCGCCTACGAGCAGTACTTC	CASSQEGGAYEQYF
TRBD1	TRBV19	TRBJ1-4	NA	TGTGCCAGTAATCGACAGGGGAGGTATGAAAAACTGTTTTTT	CASNRQGRYEKLFF
NA	TRBV7-2	TRBJ1-2	NA	TGTGCCAGCAGCCAGAGCGTTGCCTATGGCTACACCTTC	CASSQSVAYGYTF
TRBD1	TRBV18	TRBJ1-2	NA	TGTGCCAGCTCACCAACGGGACAGGGAAATGGTGGCTACACCTTC	CASSPTGQGNGGYTF
TRBD2	TRBV7-2	TRBJ2-7	NA	TGTGCCAGCAGCCAGGGACTAGCGGGGGGCTACGAGCAGTACTTC	CASSQGLAGGYEQYF
NA	TRBV29-1	TRBJ2-5	NA	TGCAGCGTTGAAAATGCCAGGAAGACCCAGTACTTC	CSVENARKTQYF
NA	TRBV12-1	TRBJ1-5	NA	TGTGCCACTACGGGACTTCGAAGCAATCAGCCCCAGCATTTT	CATTGLRSNQPQHF
NA	TRBV19	TRBJ1-2	NA	TGTGCCAGTAGTGACAGGTTTAACTATGGCTACACCTTC	CASSDRFNYGYTF
TRBD1	TRBV5-4	TRBJ1-2	NA	TGTGCCAGCAGCTTGAGGGGGGACAGGGGCTATGGCTACACCTTC	CASSLRGDRGYGYTF
NA	TRBV27	TRBJ1-4	NA	TGTGCCAGCAGTTTATGGGGCAGGCTGAACGGTGAAAAACTGTTTTTT	CASSLWGRLNGEKLFF
NA	TRBV27	TRBJ2-1	NA	TGTGCCAGCAGCGCCGGGGGACTCCCTCTGAGCAATGAGCAGTTCTTC	CASSAGGLPLSNEQFF
TRBD1	TRBV6-5	TRBJ1-1	once	TGTGCCAGCAGCTTACAGGGGTCGGGAGGGGCTTTCTTT	CASSLQGSGGAFF
NA	TRBV9	TRBJ1-5	NA	TGTGCCAGCAGCGTACCACTTTGGGGACTACAGGATAATAGCAATCAGCCCCAGCATTTT	CASSVPLWGLQDNSNQPQHF
NA	TRBV2	TRBJ2-5	NA	TGTGCCAGCAGGGGGAAGGCCGCAGGGAGGTGGGAGACCCAGTACTTC	CASRGKAAGRWETQYF
TRBD1	TRBV7-9	TRBJ2-1	NA	TGTGCCAGCACCATCCTCACCCCGGGACAGGTCTACAATGAGCAGTTCTTC	CASTILTPGQVYNEQFF
NA	TRBV18	TRBJ1-1	NA	TGTGCCAGCTCACTTACAGGGTTTATGAACACTGAAGCTTTCTTT	CASSLTGFMNTEAFF
NA	TRBV27	TRBJ1-6	few	TGTGCCAGCAGTTCTCCCTCCGGGTTAGCCAATTCACCCCTCCACTTT	CASSSPSGLANSPLHF
NA	TRBV5-1	TRBJ1-2	NA	TGCGCCAGCAGCTCGCACGAAATCACAGGGAATGGCTACACCTTC	CASSSHEITGNGYTF
NA	TRBV29-1	TRBJ1-2	NA	TGCAGCGTTGAAGTTGCCAGGGCCGCGACGCCTAACTATGGCTACACCTTC	CSVEVARAATPNYGYTF
TRBD2	TRBV5-1	TRBJ2-3	NA	TGCGCCAGCAGCTTAGGAGCGGGGGTCGAAGATACGCAGTATTTT	CASSLGAGVEDTQYF
NA	TRBV25-1	TRBJ2-7	medium-sized	TGTGCCAGCAGTGATGGAGGGGGCAGGGGCGAGCAGTACTTC	CASSDGGGRGEQYF
NA	TRBV27	TRBJ2-3	NA	TGTGCCAGCAGTTTAACGCAGGCCACAGATACGCAGTATTTT	CASSLTQATDTQYF